This T cell receptor (beta chain) was recorded in a study of shared clonotypes between healthy human individuals. At the level of the study: The donor pool was made up of a couple of women and a few men aged 18 to 49.

Assay: immunoSEQ multiplex PCR; the TCRdb copy retains only in-frame clones and omits some. The repertoire holds roughly 1,500,000 clones, with under 99% as singletons. This CDR3 contains 15 residues. CDR1 SGHKS and CDR2 YYEKEE come from the germline V gene (reference sequence). After removal of 2 bases from V and 7 bases from J, the junction contained 7 bases not matched to a gene. This clonotype originated in a young man in good health. The chain carries TRBV5-5 and TRBJ2-1, with 9 nucleotides matching TRBD1. The sample was naive CD4+ T cells sorted from blood. The subset denotes: CD45RA+ positively selected. Here the CDR3 DNA reads TGTGCCAGCAGCTTCTCTGGACAGGGGTGGAATGAGCAGTTCTTC. Encoded protein: CASSFSGQGWNEQFF.